Presented here are 31 T cell receptor delta chains from one specimen sequenced in a study of gamma-delta T cells after stem cell transplantation. TCRdb reran clone calling via CATT on the RT-PCR reads. The data show about 1,300 delta-chain clones, roughly 4.8% seen once. Sequencing was performed on gamma-delta T cells. These receptors were taken from a human donor. It is not recorded whose cells these are; they may come from a transplant donor.

By sample share, this clone is large (0.1 to 1%). This chain joins TRDV1 and TRDJ1; D not certain. The CDR3 totals 16 residues. CDR1 and CDR2 from the germline V gene are TSWWSYY and QGS. The V end was cut by 2 bases, the J end by 0 bases, with 13 bases between. The CDR3 sequence is CALGETKSGHTDKLIF. DNA for the CDR3: TGTGCTCTTGGGGAAACGAAGTCCGGGCACACCGATAAACTCATCTTT.

The sample holds a few counts of this clone. Only one base separates this from a far larger clonotype, so it likely reflects a read error. The chain uses TRDV1 and TRDJ3; 12 bases agree with TRDD3. Germline V CDR1 and CDR2: TSWWSYY, QGS. This CDR3 has 25 residues. CDR3: CALGPPPNPPQYWGIPSWNTRQMFF. The CDR3 DNA is TGTGCTCTTGGGCCACCCCCTAACCCTCCCCAGTACTGGGGGATACCCTCCTGGAACACCCGACAGATGTTTTTC.

As concerns this clone: A read error is possible here, since a much larger clone lies one base away. The chain couples TRDV1 to TRDJ1, with TRDD3 matching 8 bases. The CDR3 sequence is 23 residues long. Germline V gene lookup returns CDR1 TSWWSYY and CDR2 QGS. Trimming cost V 3 bases and J 0 bases; bases outside gene matches: 27. CDR3 loop: CALGDKGIAPYWGSYLYTDKLIF. The CDR3 DNA is TGTGCTCTTGGGGACAAGGGGATCGCCCCGTACTGGGGGTCCTACTTGTACACCGATAAACTCATCTTT.

For this clone: The likely explanation is a read error, given a far larger clone one base away. The chain recombines TRDV2 with TRDJ1; weak D call: TRDD3 (5 bases). The CDR3 runs to 16 residues. The germline gives CDR1 GEAIGNYY, CDR2 EKD. V dropped 3 bases and J dropped 4 bases, with 20 bases sitting between them. Here the CDR3 reads CACDGLSDAIHDKLIF. DNA of the CDR3: TGTGCCTGTGACGGTCTGTCCGACGCGATACACGATAAACTCATCTTT.

This chain connects TRAV29/DV5 to TRDJ1; TRDD3 matches 11 bases. CDR1 NSMFDY and CDR2 ISSIKDK come from the germline V gene. This CDR3 contains 18 residues. CDR3 DNA sequence: TGTTCCGCAAGGCGGTCTTCGGGACTGGGGGATAACACCGATAAACTCATCTTT. Translating it yields CSARRSSGLGDNTDKLIF. The complete variable domain, with remaining parts taken from reference TRAV29/DV5 and TRDJ1, reads DQQVKQNSPSLSVQEGRISILNCDYTNSMFDYFLWYKKYPAEGPTFLISISSIKDKNEDGRFTVFLNKSAKHLSLHIVPSQPGDSAVYFCSARRSSGLGDNTDKLIFGKGTRVTVEP.

This clone is large. The chain links TRDV1 to TRDJ1; TRDD3 might be the D (5 bases). The CDR3 extends over 17 amino acids. CDR1 and CDR2 from the germline V gene are TSWWSYY and QGS. V lost 1 base and J lost 2, with 17 bases in between. The DNA for the CDR3 is TGTGCTCTTGGGGAACCGACCTCCGGCTGGGATACCGATAAACTCATCTTT. The encoded protein is CALGEPTSGWDTDKLIF.

This clone is classed as large. In the same sample, other DNA sequences code for this CDR3. The chain is built from TRDV1 and TRDJ1, with 10 bases that match TRDD3. Germline CDR1 reads TSWWSYY; CDR2 reads QGS. There are 22 residues in the CDR3. V dropped 1 base and J dropped 7; count of bases not matched to a gene: 27. The CDR3 DNA follows: TGTGCTCTTGGGGAACCGGATTCCTACTGTTACTGGGGGATGCCACACGGTTGTAAACTCATCTTT. Translated: CALGEPDSYCYWGMPHGCKLIF.

Worth noting for this clone: The protein TCRdb gives is from a much larger clone and does not agree with this DNA's translation at residue 13, likely a read error; the protein shown here comes from the DNA. V is TRDV1 and J is TRDJ1, with D possibly being TRDD3 (5 bases). The CDR3 contains 15 residues. Per germline, CDR1 TSWWSYY and CDR2 QGS. Here the CDR3 reads CALGEPPGGHDKPIF. The DNA for the CDR3 is TGTGCTCTTGGGGAACCCCCCGGGGGTCACGATAAACCCATCTTT.

This clone was counted only a few times. A far larger clone is one base from this, pointing to a likely read error. V and J are TRDV1 and TRDJ1; D gene unclear. Germline CDR1 reads TSWWSYY; CDR2 reads QGS. The CDR3 totals 12 residues. V lost 4 bases and J lost 10, with 13 bases in between. The CDR3 nucleotides read TGTGCTCTTGGGGGCCACCTGAGCAGACTCATCTTT. Translation: CALGGHLSRLIF.

By frequency in the sample, this clone is medium-sized. This CDR3 reads CALGERQVLEVGGHGPDKLIF. The CDR3 nucleotides are TGTGCTCTTGGGGAACGCCAGGTCCTTGAGGTGGGGGGACACGGGCCCGATAAACTCATCTTT. The gene calls are TRDV1 and TRDJ1; TRDD3 is a possible D gene (6 bases). Germline values: CDR1 TSWWSYY, CDR2 QGS. This CDR3 is 21 amino acids long. Trimming removed 1 base at V and 3 bases at J, with 30 bases between.

Concerning this clone itself: It may be a read error: a sequence one base away is much more abundant. Different DNA sequences within this sample yield the same CDR3. The chain couples TRDV3 to TRDJ1, with 13 bases that match TRDD3. The germline V gene encodes CDR1 TVYSNPD and CDR2 GDNSRS (reference sequence). CDR3 size: 21 residues. The CDR3 DNA reads as TGCGCCTTTAAACCGACCCGAACATACTGGGGGATACGCCGGTACACCGATAAACTCATCTTT. Protein: CAFKPTRTYWGIRRYTDKLIF. Based on the CDR3 plus reference TRDV3 and TRDJ1, the full variable domain is CDKVTQSSPDQTVASGSEVVLLCTYDTVYSNPDLFWYRIRPDYSFQFVFYGDNSRSEGADFTQGRFSVKHILTQKAFHLVISPVRTEDSATYYCAFKPTRTYWGIRRYTDKLIFGKGTRVTVEP.

This clone was observed a handful of times. A far larger clone is one base from this, pointing to a likely read error. The V and J genes are TRDV1 and TRDJ1; weak D call: TRDD2 (5 bases). The CDR3 extends over 21 amino acids. V lost 10 bases and J lost 0, with 36 bases in between. Germline V gene lookup returns CDR1 TSWWSYY and CDR2 QGS. CDR3 region: CAPEGLLHRGGAPKYTDKLIF. CDR3 nucleotide sequence: TGTGCTCCTGAGGGCCTACTACATCGAGGCGGAGCGCCTAAGTACACCGATAAACTCATCTTT.

This clone is large. Distinct nucleotide sequences in the sample also encode this CDR3. V usage is TRDV1 and J usage is TRDJ1; D is perhaps TRDD3 (6 bases). The V end was cut by 0 bases, the J end by 0 bases, with 29 bases between. This CDR3 spans 22 amino acids. Germline CDR1 and CDR2: TSWWSYY and QGS. The DNA of the CDR3 is TGTGCTCTTGGGGAACTATTCCCAGAACCGGGGATCCCTACACTGTACACCGATAAACTCATCTTT. It codes for CALGELFPEPGIPTLYTDKLIF.

By sample share, this clone is medium-sized. The same CDR3 can be traced to other DNA sequences in this sample. The genes are TRDV1 and TRDJ1; the match to TRDD3 covers 11 bases. Germline loops: CDR1 TSWWSYY, CDR2 QGS. The CDR3 is 25 residues long. The junction had 29 bases not matched to a gene; V was cut back by 2 bases and J by 0 bases. CDR3 loop: CALGEFPRAYFLCWGIPGYTDKLIF. The CDR3 bases are TGTGCTCTTGGGGAATTTCCCCGGGCCTACTTCCTTTGCTGGGGGATACCTGGGTACACCGATAAACTCATCTTT.

This clone was found a few times. TCRdb has a much larger clone's protein, which differs at residue 15 from the translation of this DNA, likely because of a read error; what is shown is the protein translated from the DNA. V gene TRDV1 combines with J gene TRDJ1; TRDD3 is a possible D gene (5 bases). CDR3 length equals 18 residues. The germline CDR1 and CDR2 sequences are TSWWSYY and QGS. The chain's CDR3 is CALGELVMGRDTADNLIF. In nucleotides, the CDR3 is TGTGCTCTTGGGGAACTAGTGATGGGGCGAGATACAGCCGATAACCTCATCTTT.

This clone is categorized as medium-sized. A much larger clone sits a single nucleotide away, making a read error possible. This sequence joins TRDV2 and TRDJ1; 7 bases fit TRDD3. The length of the CDR3 is 19 residues. Germline CDR1 and CDR2: GEAIGNYY and EKD. V lost 3 bases, J lost 0 bases, and 18 bases stayed unmatched. In DNA form, the CDR3 reads TGTGCCTGTGACTCCCTGGGGGCTACACCAAGGCTATACACCGATAAACTCATCTTT. It translates to CACDSLGATPRLYTDKLIF.

Note on this clone: A far larger clone lies a single base away; this is likely a read error. The chain uses TRDV2 and TRDJ3; D might be TRDD3 (5 bases). The length of the CDR3 is 21 residues. V was pared by 0 bases and J by 0 bases, with 20 bases between. Germline values: CDR1 GEAIGNYY, CDR2 EKD. CDR3 nucleotides: TGTGCCTGTGACACCGTCGGCTTACTGGTGGTGAACTCCTGGGACACCCGACAGATGTTTTTC. Residues: CACDTVGLLVVNSWDTRQMFF.

This clone was detected a few times. The chain has TRAV29/DV5 and TRDJ1; 9 nucleotides line up with TRDD3. V dropped 0 bases and J dropped 0; count of bases not matched to a gene: 42. This CDR3 contains 28 residues. Germline V lookup: CDR1 NSMFDY, CDR2 ISSIKDK. CDR3 sequence (DNA): TGTGCAGCAAGCGCGTCTCTTAACCGGCCTTCCCTCCTGTTCTGGGGGATCCGGAACCCCGAATACACCGATAAACTCATCTTT. As protein: CAASASLNRPSLLFWGIRNPEYTDKLIF.

V is TRDV1 and J is TRDJ1; 8 bases agree with TRDD3. This CDR3 region has 21 residues. The V gene's germline CDR1 is TSWWSYY and CDR2 QGS. V shed 2 bases and J 0 bases; nucleotides not matched to a gene: 20. The CDR3 loop is CALGEASWKHGGLWYTDKLIF. DNA of the CDR3: TGTGCTCTTGGGGAAGCCTCCTGGAAGCATGGGGGATTGTGGTACACCGATAAACTCATCTTT.

This clone turned up a few times. The translation of this DNA and the TCRdb protein of a much larger clone differ at residue 6, probably owing to a read error; the protein shown here is translated from the DNA. The V and J genes are TRDV1 and TRDJ1, with D tentatively TRDD3 (6 bases). The CDR3 length is 11 residues. CDR1 is TSWWSYY and CDR2 is QGS in the germline V gene. CDR3 nucleotides: TGTGCTCTGGGGGGGAACGATAAACTCATCTTT. Encoded protein: CALGGNDKLIF.

As to this clone: The protein recorded in TCRdb matches a much larger clone and deviates from this DNA's translation at residue 5, suggesting a read error; the protein here is obtained by translating the DNA. The chain carries TRDV2 and TRDJ1; 10 nucleotides align to TRDD3. After removal of 2 bases from V and 1 base from J, the junction contained 12 bases not matched to a gene. The germline V gene encodes CDR1 GEAIGNYY and CDR2 EKD. This CDR3 has 18 amino acids. CDR3 sequence reads: CACDIVLGGYGSTDKLIF. The CDR3 DNA is TGTGCCTGTGACATTGTACTCGGGGGATACGGGTCCACCGATAAACTCATCTTT.

This clone was picked up a small number of times. The protein TCRdb lists belongs to a much larger clone and differs from this DNA's translation at residue 8, which points to a read error; the protein shown is made from the DNA. The chain combines TRDV1 with TRDJ4; 9 bases fit TRDD3. The V segment lost 2 bases and the J segment 3 bases; nucleotides outside the gene matches: 16. The CDR3 consists of 18 residues. Germline V lookup: CDR1 TSWWSYY, CDR2 QGS. The chain's CDR3 is CALGESSCPSGGCGPLIF. The CDR3 DNA reads as TGTGCTCTTGGGGAATCATCCTGCCCGTCTGGGGGATGCGGACCCCTGATCTTT.

V gene TRAV29/DV5 combines with J gene TRDJ1, with a tentative D call TRDD3 (6 bases). Per the germline V gene, CDR1 is NSMFDY and CDR2 is ISSIKDK. V gave up 0 bases and J gave up 0 bases, with 27 bases separating them. CDR3 size: 20 residues. CDR3: CAASAHGHVGVPPYTDKLIF. CDR3 DNA sequence: TGTGCAGCAAGCGCGCACGGTCACGTGGGGGTTCCACCCTACACCGATAAACTCATCTTT.

This clone has only one observation. This chain connects TRDV1 to TRDJ1, with D possibly TRDD2 on 6 matching bases. The CDR3 runs to 13 residues. Germline CDR1 is TSWWSYY and CDR2 is QGS. DNA for the CDR3: TGTAGCGGTCCTACGTTGAGTGGGGATAAACTCATCTTT. It codes for CSGPTLSGDKLIF.

Concerning this clone: This sequence may be a read error, since a much larger clone differs from it by one base. The chain links TRDV1 to TRDJ1; 8 nucleotides agree with TRDD3. The length of the CDR3 is 22 residues. Trimming took 2 bases from V and 0 from J; bases not matched to a gene: 23. CDR1 TSWWSYY and CDR2 QGS come from the germline V gene. The CDR3 region is CALGELSFPRVTGGRYTDKLIF. The CDR3 DNA follows: TGTGCTCTTGGGGAATTAAGTTTCCCACGCGTTACTGGGGGTCGGTACACCGATAAACTCATCTTT.

The chain links TRDV1 to TRDJ1; 11 bases agree with TRDD3. CDR3 length equals 20 residues. Per the germline V gene, CDR1 is TSWWSYY and CDR2 is QGS. Trimming took 6 bases from V and 0 from J; bases not matched to a gene: 18. CDR3 in amino acids: CALGPSTGPWGIQHTDKLIF. The CDR3 nucleotides read TGTGCTCTTGGACCCAGCACGGGCCCCTGGGGGATACAGCACACCGATAAACTCATCTTT.

By share, this clone counts as large. Other DNA sequences in this sample translate to the same CDR3. The chain employs TRDV3 and TRDJ1; TRDD3 matches at 13 bases. With V trimmed by 1 base and J by 0 bases, 20 bases remained unmatched. CDR1 and CDR2 (germline): TVYSNPD, GDNSRS (reference sequence). The CDR3 extends over 21 amino acids. For the CDR3, the DNA is TGTGCCTTTAAACCGACCCGAACATACTGGGGGATACGCCGGTACACCGATAAACTCATCTTT. This translates into CAFKPTRTYWGIRRYTDKLIF.

Points on this clone: A far larger clone is just one base off, so this is likely a read error. Other DNA sequences from this sample encode an identical CDR3 as well. This chain joins TRDV1 and TRDJ1; D possibly corresponds to TRDD3 (7 bases). The CDR3 runs 20 residues. From germline, CDR1 is TSWWSYY and CDR2 QGS. The CDR3 DNA is TGTGCTCTGGGGGACCTGCCTTCCCCCGGTGGGTGGGGGAACACCGATAAACTCATCTTT. It codes for CALGDLPSPGGWGNTDKLIF.

This clone is termed large. The sample contains more than one DNA sequence encoding this CDR3. The chain combines TRDV1 with TRDJ1; 7 bases fit TRDD3. CDR1 and CDR2 from the germline V gene are TSWWSYY and QGS. This CDR3 spans 17 amino acids. V trimming: 6 bases; J trimming: 0 bases; junction bases outside the gene matches: 13. CDR3 coding DNA: TGTGCTCTTGGAGTACTTCCAAGAGGGGGATACACCGATAAACTCATCTTT. Translation: CALGVLPRGGYTDKLIF.

For this clone: A far larger clone is off by one base, so a read error is likely. J is TRDJ1 and V is TRDV2; D remains ambiguous. The CDR3 has 16 residues. V lost 5 bases and J lost 1, with 19 bases in between. Germline V gene sequence: CDR1 GEAIGNYY, CDR2 EKD. The chain's CDR3 is CACGRLPRGSTDKLIF. Here the CDR3 DNA reads TGTGCCTGTGGCCGGCTACCTCGTGGTTCCACCGATAAACTCATCTTT.

To note about this clone: A far larger clone is one base from this, pointing to a likely read error. The chain uses TRDV1 and TRDJ1; a possible D gene is TRDD3 (6 bases). There are 22 residues in the CDR3. V lost 0 bases and J 0 bases, leaving 29 bases between the germline ends. Per the germline V gene, CDR1 is TSWWSYY and CDR2 is QGS. This CDR3 reads CALGELFPEPGIPTPYTDKLIF. CDR3 nucleotides: TGTGCTCTTGGGGAACTATTCCCAGAACCGGGGATCCCTACACCGTACACCGATAAACTCATCTTT.